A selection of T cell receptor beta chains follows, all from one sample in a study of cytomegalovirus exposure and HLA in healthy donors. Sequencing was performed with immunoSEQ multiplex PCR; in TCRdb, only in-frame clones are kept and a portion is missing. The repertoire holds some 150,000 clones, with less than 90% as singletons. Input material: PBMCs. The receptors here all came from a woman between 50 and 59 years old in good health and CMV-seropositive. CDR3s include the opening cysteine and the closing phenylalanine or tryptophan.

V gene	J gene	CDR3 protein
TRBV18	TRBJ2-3	CASSPDTNTDTQYF
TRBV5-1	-	CASSFYSSYEQYF
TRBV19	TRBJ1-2	CASSIEGQGINGYTF
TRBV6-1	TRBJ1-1	CASSDLGRLNTEAFF
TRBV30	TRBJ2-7	CAWSRRSGTYEQYF
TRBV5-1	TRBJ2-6	CASSLTGSGANVLTF
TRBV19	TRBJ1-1	CASSNPPGSSTEAFF
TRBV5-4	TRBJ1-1	CASRPGQGGTEAFF
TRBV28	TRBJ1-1	CASRQEGRHTEAFF
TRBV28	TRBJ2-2	CASSLWGHFTGELFF
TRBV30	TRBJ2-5	CAWSRMREGTQYF
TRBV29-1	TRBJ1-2	CSAPSSENYGYTF
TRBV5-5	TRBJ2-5	CASSPFGGVQETQYF
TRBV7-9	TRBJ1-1	CASSYPGAKGSTEAFF
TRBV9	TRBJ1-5	CASSVDLRQPQHF
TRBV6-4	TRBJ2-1	CASSDQFRLAGVEQFF
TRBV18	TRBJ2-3	CASTPRQNTDTQYF
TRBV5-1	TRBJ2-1	CASSRGENPSEFF
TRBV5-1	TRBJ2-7	CASSLRGLSSYEQYF
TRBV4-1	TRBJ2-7	CASSQDSAGSYEQYF
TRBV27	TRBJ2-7	CASTQRGWRADEQYF
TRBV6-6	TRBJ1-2	CASSYSSTGGNGYTF
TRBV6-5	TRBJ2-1	CASSYPGGRDNEQFF
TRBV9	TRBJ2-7	CASSITSFPYEQYF
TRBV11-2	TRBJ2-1	CASSLEAGGSTEQFF
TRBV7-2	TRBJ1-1	CASCREVNTEAFF
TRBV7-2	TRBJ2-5	CASSFKGQPGQETQYF
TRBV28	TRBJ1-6	CASRRQGAYSPLHF
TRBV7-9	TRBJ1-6	CASSWGQRDSPLHF
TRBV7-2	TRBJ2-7	CASSPNGGSSYEQYF
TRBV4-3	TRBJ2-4	CASSSHSGEGHIQYF
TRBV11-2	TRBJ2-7	CASSLYYEQYF
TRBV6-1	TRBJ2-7	CASSEYQGDLYEQYF
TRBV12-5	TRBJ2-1	CASGLGSAVF
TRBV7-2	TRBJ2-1	CASSLGPAGGLNEQFF
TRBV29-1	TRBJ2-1	CSAAKTSGGNNEQFF
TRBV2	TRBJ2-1	CASSRDYNEQFF
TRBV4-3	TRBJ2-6	CASSQDVGGSTGANVLTF
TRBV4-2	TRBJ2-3	CASSQEVLSSTDTQYF
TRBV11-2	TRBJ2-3	CASSFDRALSTDTQYF
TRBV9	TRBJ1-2	CASSVDTREGYTF
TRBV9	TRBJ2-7	CASSGDTIGHEQYF
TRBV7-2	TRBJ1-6	CASSRDRDSPLHF
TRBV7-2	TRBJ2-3	CASSLGLAGGTDTQYF
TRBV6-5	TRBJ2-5	CASSYSMGQQKTQYF
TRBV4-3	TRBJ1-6	CASSPRPPGAYNSPLHF
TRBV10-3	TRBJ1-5	CAISDQGGGNQPQHF
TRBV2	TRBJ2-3	CASSLLDYQTDTQYF
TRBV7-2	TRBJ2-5	CASSRNLAGGETQYF
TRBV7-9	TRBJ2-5	CASSPVLAGVGWGETQYF
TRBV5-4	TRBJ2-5	CASSLGTGGETQYF
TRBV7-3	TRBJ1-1	CASSSNAGQGLAFF